The 18 T cell receptor beta chains in this list originate from one sample, sequenced in a study of T cell responses to AZD1222 COVID-19 vaccine. Generated by immunoSEQ multiplex PCR, the TCRdb table keeps only in-frame clones and is missing some. The sample carries fewer than 200,000 clones, about 89% recorded once. The sequencing here drew on peripheral blood, taken on day 0 of AZD1222 vaccination. These receptors were taken from an adult in good health.

Here the CDR3 reads CASSPSRGQVYYEQYF. CDR3 in DNA: TGTGCCAGCAGTCCGTCGAGGGGACAAGTATACTACGAGCAGTACTTC. The chain recombines TRBV27 with TRBJ2-7; possible D gene TRBD1, 6 bases. Trimming shortened V by 5 bases and J by 3 bases, and 20 bases separated the two germline ends. CDR1 is MNHEY, CDR2 SMNVEV, per germline (reference sequence). This CDR3 contains 16 residues.

V is TRBV4-3 and J is TRBJ2-1, with D possibly matching TRBD2 (5 bases). CDR3 length: 18 amino acids. Per the germline V gene, CDR1 is LGHNA and CDR2 is YSLEER. V lost 0 bases, J lost 8 bases, and 23 bases lay in between. CDR3 in DNA: TGCGCCAGCAGCCAAGATAATCGTCGGGGATTTATTAGGGATGAGCAGTTCTTC. This codes for CASSQDNRRGFIRDEQFF.

With respect to this clone: Other nucleotide sequences in the sample specify the same CDR3. The gene calls are TRBV10-1 and TRBJ1-3; D ambiguous. Germline CDR1 WNHNN, CDR2 SYGVQD (reference sequence). The CDR3 has 15 amino acids. V was pared by 0 bases and J by 0 bases, with 6 bases between. Here the CDR3 DNA reads TGCGCCAGCAGTGAGTCGGGCAGCTCTGGAAACACCATATATTTT. It specifies CASSESGSSGNTIYF.

The chain employs TRBV15 and TRBJ1-6; D remains unclear. The CDR3 loop spans 16 amino acids. V gave up 0 bases and J gave up 7 bases, with 13 bases separating them. Germline CDR1 reads LNHNV; CDR2 reads YYDKDF (reference sequence). CDR3 sequence reads: CATSRDRDTGNSPLHF. CDR3 sequence (DNA): TGTGCCACCAGCAGAGATAGGGATACGGGGAATTCACCCCTCCACTTT.

Only a few counts were recorded for this clone. This rearrangement joins TRBV6-2 or TRBV6-3 to TRBJ2-2; D may be TRBD1 or TRBD2 (6 bases each). In germline, CDR1 is MNHEY, CDR2 SVGEGT. This CDR3 contains 17 residues. Trimming pared 1 base from V and 3 bases from J, leaving 15 bases between. CDR3 in amino acids: CASSYWAGGEDTGELFF. CDR3 in DNA: TGTGCCAGCAGTTACTGGGCCGGGGGCGAGGACACCGGGGAGCTGTTTTTT.

The rearrangement links TRBV20-1 to TRBJ1-4; a weak D match, TRBD1 (6 bases). CDR1 and CDR2 (germline): DFQATT, SNEGSKA (reference sequence). The CDR3 length is 13 residues. Trimming cost V 3 bases and J 7 bases, with 12 bases left between them. CDR3 in amino acids: CSASQGSGEKLFF. In DNA form, the CDR3 reads TGCAGTGCTAGTCAGGGGTCGGGTGAAAAACTGTTTTTT.

This clone was seen once. J is TRBJ1-2 and V is TRBV28, with 10 bases that match TRBD1. Germline V CDR1 and CDR2: MDHEN, SYDVKM. The CDR3 is 16 residues long. V dropped 1 base and J dropped 4; count of bases not matched to a gene: 6. The CDR3 DNA is TGTGCCAGCAGTTTATTTTGGACAGGGGGGCTCTATGGCTACACCTTC. Residues: CASSLFWTGGLYGYTF.

The chain employs TRBV4-3 and TRBJ2-3; 11 nucleotides match TRBD2. The CDR3 runs 18 residues. The V segment lost 0 bases and the J segment 3 bases; nucleotides outside the gene matches: 8. Germline CDR1 is LGHNA and CDR2 is YSLEER. The CDR3 loop is CASSQDVTSGSGTDTQYF. For the CDR3, the DNA is TGCGCCAGCAGCCAAGATGTAACTAGCGGGAGCGGGACAGATACGCAGTATTTT.

V and J are TRBV4-1 and TRBJ1-3, with 7 nucleotides matching TRBD1. Germline V gene data show CDR1 as MGHRA and CDR2 as YSYEKL. J gave up 0 bases and V 1 base, and 6 bases lay outside the gene matches. CDR3 size: 17 residues. The DNA for the CDR3 is TGCGCCAGCAGCCAAGGCTCAGGGGGATCCTCTGGAAACACCATATATTTT. Its translation: CASSQGSGGSSGNTIYF.

This chain links TRBV7-8 with TRBJ1-1; a possible D gene is TRBD1 (6 bases). CDR3 length: 13 residues. Between the trimmed V and J ends, which lost 5 bases and 2 bases, there was a span of 9 bases. Germline V gene lookup returns CDR1 SGHVS and CDR2 FQNEAQ. Here the CDR3 DNA reads TGTGCCAGCAGCGTGGACAGCAACACTGAAGCTTTCTTT. Encoded protein: CASSVDSNTEAFF.

The chain joins TRBV6-5 to TRBJ1-2; no firm D call. Trimming left V 8 bases short and J 4 bases short, with 11 bases between. The germline gives CDR1 MNHEY, CDR2 SVGAGI. The CDR3 is 12 residues long. Here the CDR3 reads CASLTGSYGYTF. CDR3 DNA: TGTGCCAGCCTAACCGGGAGCTATGGCTACACCTTC.

The rearrangement uses TRBV7-2 and TRBJ1-5; D uncertain. The germline V gene encodes CDR1 SGHTA and CDR2 FQGNSA. There are 13 residues in the CDR3. V shed 2 bases and J shed 3 bases, with 5 bases lying between them. The CDR3 is CASSLNNNQPQHF. DNA for the CDR3: TGTGCCAGCAGCTTAAACAACAATCAGCCCCAGCATTTT.

This clone has only a few counts. The chain links TRBV9 to TRBJ2-1; 11 bases are shared with TRBD2. CDR1 is SGDLS, CDR2 YYNGEE, per germline. The CDR3 is made up of 14 amino acids. J was trimmed by 4 bases and V by 9 bases; bases with no gene match: 6. CDR3 nucleotide sequence: TGTGCCACTTCCGGGACTAGCGGATACAATGAGCAGTTCTTC. Translating it yields CATSGTSGYNEQFF.

This chain links TRBV30 with TRBJ1-5; 8 nucleotides line up with TRBD1. Unmatched junction bases numbered 7, after V lost 5 bases and J lost 7 bases. The CDR3 length is 13 residues. Looked up from germline, CDR1 is GTSNPN and CDR2 is SVGIG (reference sequence). As DNA, the CDR3 is TGTGCCTGGGGACAGGGAGTGGAGCAGCCCCAGCATTTT. It codes for CAWGQGVEQPQHF.

The chain links TRBV6-5 to TRBJ2-1; 7 nucleotides align to TRBD1. The J segment lost 6 bases and the V segment lost 5 bases, leaving 10 bases of the junction unmatched. Germline V gene lookup returns CDR1 MNHEY and CDR2 SVGAGI. The CDR3 sequence is 15 residues long. This chain's CDR3 is CASSIGGTWANEQFF. CDR3 nucleotide sequence: TGTGCCAGCAGTATAGGGGGCACTTGGGCCAATGAGCAGTTCTTC.

The chain carries TRBV5-1 and TRBJ2-2; no definite D call. CDR1 and CDR2 from the germline V gene are SGHRS and YFSETQ. Trimming took 4 bases from V and 1 from J, leaving 8 bases between them. CDR3 length: 14 amino acids. CDR3 protein: CASSPDGNTGELFF. The CDR3 DNA is TGCGCCAGCAGCCCCGACGGGAACACCGGGGAGCTGTTTTTT.

This clone was found once. J is TRBJ2-7 and V is TRBV12-3 or TRBV12-4; D gene ambiguous. The germline V and J ends were trimmed by 3 bases and 3 bases, with 9 bases remaining between them. The CDR3 sequence is 13 residues long. The CDR3 nucleotides read TGTGCCAGCAGTTTTGGTCCATTCTACGAGCAGTACGTC. This gives the protein CASSFGPFYEQYV.

The rearrangement uses TRBV28 and TRBJ2-5; 7 nucleotides match TRBD2. In germline, CDR1 is MDHEN, CDR2 SYDVKM. This CDR3 is 14 amino acids long. Trimming took 3 bases from V and 5 from J; bases not matched to a gene: 6. In nucleotides, the CDR3 is TGTGCCAGCAGTTTGGGGGGGAGAGGGGAGACCCAGTACTTC. It specifies CASSLGGRGETQYF.